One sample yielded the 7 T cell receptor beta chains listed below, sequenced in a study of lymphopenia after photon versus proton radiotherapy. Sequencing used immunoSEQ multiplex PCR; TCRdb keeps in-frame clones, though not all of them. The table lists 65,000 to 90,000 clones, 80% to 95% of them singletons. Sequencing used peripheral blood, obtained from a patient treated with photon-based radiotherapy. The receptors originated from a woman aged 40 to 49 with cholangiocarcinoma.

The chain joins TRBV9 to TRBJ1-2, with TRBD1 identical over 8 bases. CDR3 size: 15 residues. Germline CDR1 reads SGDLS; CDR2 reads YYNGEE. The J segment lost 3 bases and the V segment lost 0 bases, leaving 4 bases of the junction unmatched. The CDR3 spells CASSVEAGGDYGYTF. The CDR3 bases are TGTGCCAGCAGCGTAGAGGCAGGGGGCGACTATGGCTACACCTTC.

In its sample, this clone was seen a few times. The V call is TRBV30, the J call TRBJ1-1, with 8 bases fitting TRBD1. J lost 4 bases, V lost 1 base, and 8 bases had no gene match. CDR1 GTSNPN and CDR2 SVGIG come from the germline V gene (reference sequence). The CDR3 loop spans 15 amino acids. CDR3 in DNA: TGTGCCTGGAGTGATGACAGGGGTGGAGGCACTGAAGCTTTCTTT. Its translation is CAWSDDRGGGTEAFF.

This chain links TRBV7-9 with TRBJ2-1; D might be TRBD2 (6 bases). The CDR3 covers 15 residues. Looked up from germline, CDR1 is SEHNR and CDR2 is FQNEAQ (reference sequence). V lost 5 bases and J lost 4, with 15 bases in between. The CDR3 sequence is CASSLMGGSYNEQFF. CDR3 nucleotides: TGTGCCAGCAGCCTGATGGGGGGATCTTACAATGAGCAGTTCTTC.

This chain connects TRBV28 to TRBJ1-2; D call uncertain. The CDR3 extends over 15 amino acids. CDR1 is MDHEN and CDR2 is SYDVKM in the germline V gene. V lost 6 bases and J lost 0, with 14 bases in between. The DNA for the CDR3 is TGTGCCAGCAGACTCGAGACGGGCACTAACTATGGCTACACCTTC. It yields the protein CASRLETGTNYGYTF.

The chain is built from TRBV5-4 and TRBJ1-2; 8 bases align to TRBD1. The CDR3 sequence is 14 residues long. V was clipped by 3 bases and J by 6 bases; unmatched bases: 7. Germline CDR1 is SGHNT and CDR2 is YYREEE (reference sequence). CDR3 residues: CASSSFLQGDGYTF. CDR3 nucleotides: TGTGCCAGCAGCTCCTTCTTACAGGGGGATGGCTACACCTTC.

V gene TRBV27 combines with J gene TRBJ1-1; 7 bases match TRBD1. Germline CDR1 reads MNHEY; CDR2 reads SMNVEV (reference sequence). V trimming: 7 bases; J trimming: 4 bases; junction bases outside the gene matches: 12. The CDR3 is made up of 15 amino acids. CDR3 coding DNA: TGTGCCAGCATTCACTTTCAGGGGGGTAGCACTGAAGCTTTCTTT. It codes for CASIHFQGGSTEAFF.

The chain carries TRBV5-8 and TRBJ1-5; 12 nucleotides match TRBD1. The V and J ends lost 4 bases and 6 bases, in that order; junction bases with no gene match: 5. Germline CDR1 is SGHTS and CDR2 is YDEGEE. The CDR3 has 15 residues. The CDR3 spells CASSGGTGGSQPQHF. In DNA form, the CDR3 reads TGTGCCAGCAGCGGGGGGACAGGGGGCAGTCAGCCCCAGCATTTT.